One and the same sample provided the 19 T cell receptor beta chains below, sequenced in a study of Ad26.COV2.S vaccination and SARS-CoV-2 variants. The repertoire was sequenced with immunoSEQ multiplex PCR; TCRdb's copy has only in-frame clones and lacks some. The sample contains about 440,000 clones, about 90% of which appear only once. The sample's treatment: some 20 received Ad26.COV2.S at low or high dose, single or two shots; about 5 received placebo; per-sample allocation not given. Each sample was drawn 63 days after the first injection (of vaccine or placebo). Sequencing used peripheral blood, obtained in a trial of Ad26.COV2.S vaccine versus placebo. All receptors derive from a person aged 18 to 65 who received the Ad26.COV2.S COVID-19 vaccine or a placebo.

The V call is TRBV28, the J call TRBJ2-1; 8 nucleotides align to TRBD1. V shed 10 bases and J 4 bases; nucleotides not matched to a gene: 9. The length of the CDR3 is 14 residues. CDR1 is MDHEN, CDR2 SYDVKM, per germline. The CDR3 protein is CAIDPGQVYNEQFF. The CDR3 DNA is TGTGCCATTGACCCGGGACAGGTGTACAATGAGCAGTTCTTC.

The genes are TRBV9 and TRBJ1-6, with 7 bases fitting TRBD1. CDR1 and CDR2 from the germline V gene are SGDLS and YYNGEE. This CDR3 has 14 amino acids. J was trimmed by 7 bases and V by 3 bases; bases with no gene match: 4. CDR3 in amino acids: CASSGDSANSPLHF. The CDR3 DNA sequence: TGTGCCAGCAGCGGGGACAGCGCGAATTCACCCCTCCACTTT.

The chain recombines TRBV27 with TRBJ2-3; unclear D gene. The CDR3 has 15 amino acids. CDR1 is MNHEY, CDR2 SMNVEV, per germline (reference sequence). Between the trimmed V and J ends, which lost 9 bases and 2 bases, there was a span of 18 bases. The CDR3 region is CASSTAEFDTDTQYF. The CDR3 bases are TGTGCCAGTTCCACAGCTGAGTTTGACACAGATACGCAGTATTTT.

This chain uses TRBV27 with TRBJ2-5, with a tentative D call TRBD1 (5 bases). V dropped 5 bases and J dropped 2 bases, with 18 bases sitting between them. Germline V gene sequence: CDR1 MNHEY, CDR2 SMNVEV (reference sequence). The CDR3 runs to 16 residues. CDR3 residues: CASSTGHPPNQETQYF. DNA of the CDR3: TGTGCCAGCAGTACCGGACATCCCCCCAATCAAGAGACCCAGTACTTC.

V is TRBV9 and J is TRBJ2-1, with 10 positions matching TRBD2. CDR3 size: 15 residues. Germline loops: CDR1 SGDLS, CDR2 YYNGEE. The junction had 9 bases not matched to a gene; V was cut back by 3 bases and J by 9 bases. CDR3 DNA: TGTGCCAGCAGCGACAGCGGGAGGGCCAGTGGTGAGCAGTTCTTC. Translation gives CASSDSGRASGEQFF.

The chain employs TRBV10-3 and TRBJ2-3; D possibly corresponds to TRBD2 (6 bases). Trimming cost V 10 bases and J 0 bases, with 23 bases left between them. CDR1 and CDR2 from the germline V gene are ENHRY and SYGVKD. The CDR3 runs to 17 residues. The CDR3 is CATRGGPDRTSTDTQYF. The DNA of the CDR3 is TGTGCCACGAGGGGAGGACCGGACCGGACAAGCACAGATACGCAGTATTTT.

The chain has TRBV7-2 and TRBJ1-2; D not resolved. Germline lookup yields CDR1 SGHTA and CDR2 FQGNSA. Trimming cost V 10 bases and J 3 bases, with 15 bases left between them. The CDR3 totals 13 residues. The CDR3: CATWGAPDYGYTF. The CDR3 nucleotides read TGTGCCACGTGGGGAGCTCCCGACTATGGCTACACCTTC.

The gene calls are TRBV5-8 and TRBJ2-1, with 8 nucleotides matching TRBD2. The CDR3 is made up of 14 amino acids. Germline CDR1 is SGHTS and CDR2 is YDEGEE. Losses at the gene ends were 9 bases for V and 2 bases for J; bases not matched to a gene: 7. CDR3 region: CANSAGEAYNEQFF. The DNA for the CDR3 is TGTGCCAACTCAGCGGGAGAGGCCTACAATGAGCAGTTCTTC.

This chain links TRBV3-1 (or the pseudogene TRBV3-2) with TRBJ2-2; TRBD1 is a possible D gene (6 bases). CDR1 and CDR2 from the germline V gene are LGHDT and YNNKEL (reference sequence). V shed 4 bases and J shed 13 bases, with 13 bases lying between them. The CDR3 consists of 12 residues. The CDR3 DNA is TGTGCCAGCAGCCCGGTGGGGGCAGGGCTGTTTTTT. The encoded protein is CASSPVGAGLFF.

The chain joins TRBV28 to TRBJ2-7; 10 bases are shared with TRBD1. V shed 5 bases and J 0 bases; nucleotides not matched to a gene: 7. CDR3 length equals 16 residues. Germline V gene data show CDR1 as MDHEN and CDR2 as SYDVKM. CDR3 residues: CASSRVGQGVSYEQYF. CDR3 DNA: TGTGCCAGCAGTCGCGTAGGACAGGGGGTCTCCTACGAGCAGTACTTC.

The J gene is TRBJ2-3, the V gene TRBV6-2 or TRBV6-3; no clear D. V lost 8 bases, J lost 2 bases, and 14 bases lay in between. Germline CDR1 MNHEY, CDR2 SVGEGT. This CDR3 spans 14 amino acids. The CDR3 loop reads CASRRAGNTDTQYF. The CDR3 region has the DNA TGTGCCAGCCGCCGGGCAGGAAACACAGATACGCAGTATTTT.

This clone was detected only once. The gene calls are TRBV7-6 and TRBJ2-1; 11 nucleotides agree with TRBD2. Germline V lookup: CDR1 SGHVS, CDR2 FNYEAQ. The CDR3 runs 19 residues. The V gene end was trimmed by 2 bases and the J gene end by 10 bases; junction bases not matched to a gene: 19. The CDR3 DNA follows: TGTGCCAGCAGCTTACCACGACTAGCGGGGCCCCAAGGGAATTTCGAGCAGTTCTTC. This codes for CASSLPRLAGPQGNFEQFF. The variable domain in full, completed from reference TRBV7-6 and TRBJ2-1, reads GAGVSQSPRYKVTKRGQDVALRCDPISGHVSLYWYRQALGQGPEFLTYFNYEAQQDKSGLPNDRFSAERPEGSISTLTIQRTEQRDSAMYRCASSLPRLAGPQGNFEQFFGPGTRLTVL.

The rearrangement uses TRBV7-2 and TRBJ2-3, with D maybe TRBD2 (5 bases). The CDR3 length is 13 residues. Germline assignment: CDR1 SGHTA and CDR2 FQGNSA. V was pared by 1 base and J by 6 bases, with 8 bases between. The CDR3 region is CASSLVPGDTQYF. The CDR3 nucleotides are TGTGCCAGCAGCTTAGTTCCGGGGGATACGCAGTATTTT.

V gene TRBV5-1 combines with J gene TRBJ1-1; 12 bases fit TRBD1. The V gene's germline CDR1 is SGHRS and CDR2 YFSETQ. This CDR3 region has 17 residues. Losses at the gene ends were 0 bases for V and 1 base for J; bases not matched to a gene: 4. CDR3 protein: CASSLVGQGAGNTEAFF. CDR3 DNA sequence: TGCGCCAGCAGCTTGGTGGGACAGGGGGCCGGGAACACTGAAGCTTTCTTT.

The chain combines TRBV3-1 (or the pseudogene TRBV3-2) with TRBJ2-2; D may be TRBD1 (5 bases). Trimming took off 3 bases at V and 7 bases at J, with 15 bases between the two ends. CDR3 length equals 15 residues. Germline-derived CDR1 and CDR2 are LGHDT and YNNKEL (reference sequence). The DNA of the CDR3 is TGTGCCAGCAGCCAGATGGGGCGTTCTAACGGGGAGCTGTTTTTT. The encoded protein is CASSQMGRSNGELFF.

The chain links TRBV28 to TRBJ2-7, with TRBD2 identical over 13 bases. In germline, CDR1 is MDHEN, CDR2 SYDVKM. The length of the CDR3 is 15 residues. V lost 10 bases to trimming and J lost 5 bases; unmatched junction nucleotides: 11. The CDR3 DNA follows: TGTGCCACCAAACCGCGGACTAGCGGGAGTAACGAGCAGTACTTC. Protein product: CATKPRTSGSNEQYF.

This chain uses TRBV27 with TRBJ2-3; TRBD1 matches at 8 bases. The V gene's germline CDR1 is MNHEY and CDR2 SMNVEV (reference sequence). The CDR3 runs 15 residues. Germline trimming cut 3 bases from V and 6 bases from J; bases unmatched to any gene: 8. The CDR3 nucleotides are TGTGCCAGCAGTTTGGGACAGGTAGATGGTGATACGCAGTATTTT. This encodes CASSLGQVDGDTQYF.

The rearrangement joins TRBV6-2 or TRBV6-3 to TRBJ1-4; no clear D gene. Germline loops: CDR1 MNHEY, CDR2 SVGEGT. This CDR3 spans 11 amino acids. V dropped 6 bases and J dropped 5 bases, with 4 bases sitting between them. The CDR3 spells CASSNNEKLFF. In nucleotides, the CDR3 is TGTGCCAGCAGCAACAATGAAAAACTGTTTTTT.

This clone was recorded once. This chain links TRBV14 with TRBJ2-1; TRBD2 matches at 13 bases. This CDR3 comprises 14 residues. Trimming cost V 4 bases and J 16 bases; bases outside gene matches: 10. From germline, CDR1 is SGHDN and CDR2 FVKESK. CDR3 in amino acids: CASSPTLLAGGTFF. CDR3 DNA sequence: TGTGCCAGCAGCCCGACGTTACTAGCGGGAGGGACTTTCTTC.